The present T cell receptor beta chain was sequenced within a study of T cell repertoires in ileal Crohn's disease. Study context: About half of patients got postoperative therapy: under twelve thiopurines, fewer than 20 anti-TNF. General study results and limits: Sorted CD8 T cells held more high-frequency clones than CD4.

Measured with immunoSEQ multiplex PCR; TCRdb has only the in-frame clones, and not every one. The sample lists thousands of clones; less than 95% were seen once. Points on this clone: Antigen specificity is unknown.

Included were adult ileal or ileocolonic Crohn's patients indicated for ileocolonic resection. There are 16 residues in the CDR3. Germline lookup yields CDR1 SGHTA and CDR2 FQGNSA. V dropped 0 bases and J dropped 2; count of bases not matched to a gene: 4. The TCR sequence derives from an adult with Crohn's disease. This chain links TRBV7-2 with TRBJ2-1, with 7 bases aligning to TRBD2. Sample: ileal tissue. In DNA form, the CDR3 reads TGTGCCAGCAGCTTAGCGGGGGGGAGCACCTACAATGAGCAGTTCTTC. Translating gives CASSLAGGSTYNEQFF.